This TCR beta chain comes out of a study of PD-1 and CTLA-4 blockade in melanoma. Germline loops: CDR1 SGHRS, CDR2 YFSETQ. The V gene lost 0 bases and the J gene lost 2 bases, with 11 bases spanning the gap. The CDR3 sequence is 15 residues long. Clones were sequenced by immunoSEQ multiplex PCR, and TCRdb holds only the in-frame ones, with some missing. Of 20,000 or so clones in the sample, 70% to 90% were seen once. The source material was CD8+ T cells from peripheral blood, sampled before anti-PD-1 treatment. The chain uses TRBV5-1 and TRBJ2-5; no definite D call. The clonotype originates from a human donor with melanoma. The CDR3 protein is CASSLDLPAQETQYF. The CDR3 DNA follows: TGCGCCAGCAGCTTGGACCTGCCAGCTCAAGAGACCCAGTACTTC.